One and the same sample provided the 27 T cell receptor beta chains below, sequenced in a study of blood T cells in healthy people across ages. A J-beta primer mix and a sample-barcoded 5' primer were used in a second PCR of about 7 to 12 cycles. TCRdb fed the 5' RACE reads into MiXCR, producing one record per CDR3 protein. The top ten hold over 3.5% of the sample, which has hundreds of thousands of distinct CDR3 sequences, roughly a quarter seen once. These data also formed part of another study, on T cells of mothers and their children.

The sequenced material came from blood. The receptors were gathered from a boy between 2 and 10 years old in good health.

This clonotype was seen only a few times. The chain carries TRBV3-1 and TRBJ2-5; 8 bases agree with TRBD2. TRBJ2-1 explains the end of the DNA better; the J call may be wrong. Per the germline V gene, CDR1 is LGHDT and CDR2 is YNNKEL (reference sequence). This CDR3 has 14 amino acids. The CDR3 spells CASSRIASGNEQFF. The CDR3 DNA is TGTGCCAGCAGCCGAATTGCTAGCGGGAATGAGCAGTTCTTC.

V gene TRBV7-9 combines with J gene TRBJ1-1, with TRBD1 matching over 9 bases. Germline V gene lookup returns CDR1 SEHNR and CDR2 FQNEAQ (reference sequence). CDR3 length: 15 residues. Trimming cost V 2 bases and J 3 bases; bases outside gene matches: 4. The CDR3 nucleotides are TGTGCCAGCAGCTTAAGAGACAGGGGGGACACTGAAGCTTTCTTT. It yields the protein CASSLRDRGDTEAFF.

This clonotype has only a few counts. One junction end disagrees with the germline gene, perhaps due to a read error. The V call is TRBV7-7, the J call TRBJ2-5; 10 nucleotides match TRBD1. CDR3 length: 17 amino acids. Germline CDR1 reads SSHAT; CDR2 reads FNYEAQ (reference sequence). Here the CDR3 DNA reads TGTGCTAGCAGCTTGGGGGTCCGGGACAGGGGACAGGAGACCCAGTACTTC. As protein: CASSLGVRDRGQETQYF.

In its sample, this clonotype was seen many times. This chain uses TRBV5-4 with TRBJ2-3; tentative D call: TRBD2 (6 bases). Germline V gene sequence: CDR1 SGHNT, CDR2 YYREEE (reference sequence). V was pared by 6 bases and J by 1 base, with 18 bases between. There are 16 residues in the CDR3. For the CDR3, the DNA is TGTGCCAGCATGACTTCCGGAGGGCTTGGCACAGATACGCAGTATTTT. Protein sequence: CASMTSGGLGTDTQYF.

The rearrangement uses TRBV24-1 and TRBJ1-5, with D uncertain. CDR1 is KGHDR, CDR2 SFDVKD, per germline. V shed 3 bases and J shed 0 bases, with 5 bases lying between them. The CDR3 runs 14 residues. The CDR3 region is CATSDGYSNQPQHF. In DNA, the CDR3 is TGTGCCACCAGTGATGGGTATAGCAATCAGCCCCAGCATTTT.

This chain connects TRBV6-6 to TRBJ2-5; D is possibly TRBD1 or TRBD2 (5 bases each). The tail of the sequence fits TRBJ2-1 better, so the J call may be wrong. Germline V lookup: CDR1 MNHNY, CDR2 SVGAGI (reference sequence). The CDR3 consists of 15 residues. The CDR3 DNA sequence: TGTGCCAGCAGCCTAGAGGGGTCCACCGACAATGAGCAGTTCTTC. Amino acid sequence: CASSLEGSTDNEQFF.

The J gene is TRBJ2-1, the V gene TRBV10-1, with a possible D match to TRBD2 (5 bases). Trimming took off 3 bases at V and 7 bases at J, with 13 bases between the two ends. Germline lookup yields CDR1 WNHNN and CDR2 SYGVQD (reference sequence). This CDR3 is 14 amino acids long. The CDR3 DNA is TGCGCCAGCAGTGAATTACGGCGGGTAAATGAGCAGTTCTTC. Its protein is CASSELRRVNEQFF.

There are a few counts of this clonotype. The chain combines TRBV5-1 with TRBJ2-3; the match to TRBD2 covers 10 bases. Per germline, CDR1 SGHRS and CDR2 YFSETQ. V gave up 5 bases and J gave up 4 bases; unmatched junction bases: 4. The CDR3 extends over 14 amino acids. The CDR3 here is CASRIAGGADTQYF. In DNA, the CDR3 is TGCGCCAGCAGGATAGCGGGGGGCGCAGATACGCAGTATTTT.

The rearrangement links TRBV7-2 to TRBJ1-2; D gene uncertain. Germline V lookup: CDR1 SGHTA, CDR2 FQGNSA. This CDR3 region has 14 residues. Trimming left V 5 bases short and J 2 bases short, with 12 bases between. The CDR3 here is CASSQVGENYGYTF. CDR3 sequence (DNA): TGTGCCAGCAGCCAAGTGGGTGAAAACTATGGCTACACCTTC.

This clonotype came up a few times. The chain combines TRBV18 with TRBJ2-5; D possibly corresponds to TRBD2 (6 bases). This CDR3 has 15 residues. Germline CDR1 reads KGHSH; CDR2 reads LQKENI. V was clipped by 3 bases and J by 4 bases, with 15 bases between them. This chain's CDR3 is CASSPRDRRGETQYF. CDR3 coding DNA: TGTGCCAGCTCACCTAGGGACCGGAGGGGAGAGACCCAGTACTTC.

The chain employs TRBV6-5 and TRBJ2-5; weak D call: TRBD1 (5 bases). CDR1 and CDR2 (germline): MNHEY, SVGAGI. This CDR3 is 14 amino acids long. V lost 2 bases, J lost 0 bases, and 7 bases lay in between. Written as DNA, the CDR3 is TGTGCCAGCAGTTACGAAGGGGACCAAGAGACCCAGTACTTC. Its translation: CASSYEGDQETQYF.

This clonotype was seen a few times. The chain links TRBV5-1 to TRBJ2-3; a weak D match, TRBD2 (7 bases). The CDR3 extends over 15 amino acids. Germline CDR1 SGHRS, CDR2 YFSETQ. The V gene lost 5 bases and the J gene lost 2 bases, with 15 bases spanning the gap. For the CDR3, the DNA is TGCGCCAGCAGGGGACTACCAGGGGCCACAGATACGCAGTATTTT. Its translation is CASRGLPGATDTQYF.

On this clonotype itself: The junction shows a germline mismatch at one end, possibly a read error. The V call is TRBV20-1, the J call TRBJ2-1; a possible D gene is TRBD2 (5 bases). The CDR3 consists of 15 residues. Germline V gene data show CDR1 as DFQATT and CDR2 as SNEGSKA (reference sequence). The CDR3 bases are TGCAGTGCTAGAGATATTGACTACCAAAACAATGGGCAGTTCTTC. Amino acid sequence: CSARDIDYQNNGQFF.

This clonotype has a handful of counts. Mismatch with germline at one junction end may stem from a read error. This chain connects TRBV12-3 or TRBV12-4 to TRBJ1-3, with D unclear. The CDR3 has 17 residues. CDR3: CASSLNRHTYSGNTIYF. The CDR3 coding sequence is TGTGCCAGCAGTTTAAACCGTCACACCTACTCTGGGAACACCATATATTTT.

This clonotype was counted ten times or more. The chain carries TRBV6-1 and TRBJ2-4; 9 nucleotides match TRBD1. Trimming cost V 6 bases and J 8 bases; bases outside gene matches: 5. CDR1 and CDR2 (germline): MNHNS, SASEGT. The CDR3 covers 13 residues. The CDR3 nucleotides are TGTGCCAGCAGCCGGACAGGGGAGGACATTCAGTACTTC. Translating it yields CASSRTGEDIQYF.

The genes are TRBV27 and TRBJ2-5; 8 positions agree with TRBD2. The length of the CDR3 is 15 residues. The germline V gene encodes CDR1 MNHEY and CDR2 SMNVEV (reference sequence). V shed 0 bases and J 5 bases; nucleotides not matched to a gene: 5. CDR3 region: CASSLSTGGPETQYF. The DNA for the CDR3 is TGTGCCAGCAGTTTATCGACGGGGGGGCCTGAGACCCAGTACTTC.

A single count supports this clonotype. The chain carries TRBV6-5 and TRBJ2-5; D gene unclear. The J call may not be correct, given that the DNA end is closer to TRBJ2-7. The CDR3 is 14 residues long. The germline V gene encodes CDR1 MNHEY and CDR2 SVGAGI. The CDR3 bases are TGTGCCAGCAGTTACTCCCCAGTCAAGGACGAGCAGTACTTC. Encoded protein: CASSYSPVKDEQYF.

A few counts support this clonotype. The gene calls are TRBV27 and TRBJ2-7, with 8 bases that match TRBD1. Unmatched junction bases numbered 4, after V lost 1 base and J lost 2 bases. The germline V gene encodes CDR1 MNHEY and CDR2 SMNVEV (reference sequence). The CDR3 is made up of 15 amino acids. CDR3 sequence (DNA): TGTGCCAGCAGTTTATTTGGGACAGGCACCTACGAGCAGTACTTC. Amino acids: CASSLFGTGTYEQYF.

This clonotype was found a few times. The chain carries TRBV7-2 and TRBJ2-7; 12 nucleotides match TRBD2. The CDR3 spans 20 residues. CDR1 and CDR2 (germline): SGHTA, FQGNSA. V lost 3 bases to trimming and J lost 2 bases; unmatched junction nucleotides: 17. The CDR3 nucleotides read TGTGCCAGCAGCTTCTCGGGCCTCACCGGGACTAGCGGGCTAACCTACGAGCAGTACTTC. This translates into CASSFSGLTGTSGLTYEQYF.

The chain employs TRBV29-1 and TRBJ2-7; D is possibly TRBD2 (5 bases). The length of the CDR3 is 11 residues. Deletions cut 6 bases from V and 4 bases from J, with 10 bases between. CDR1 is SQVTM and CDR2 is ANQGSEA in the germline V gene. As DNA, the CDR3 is TGCAGCGTCGGCCCGGGGTACGAGCAGTACTTC. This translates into CSVGPGYEQYF.

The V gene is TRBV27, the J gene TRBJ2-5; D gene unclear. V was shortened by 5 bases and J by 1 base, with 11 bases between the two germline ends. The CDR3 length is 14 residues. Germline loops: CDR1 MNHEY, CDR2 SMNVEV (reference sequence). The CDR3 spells CASSPILSQETQYF. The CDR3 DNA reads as TGTGCCAGCAGTCCCATTCTATCCCAAGAGACCCAGTACTTC.

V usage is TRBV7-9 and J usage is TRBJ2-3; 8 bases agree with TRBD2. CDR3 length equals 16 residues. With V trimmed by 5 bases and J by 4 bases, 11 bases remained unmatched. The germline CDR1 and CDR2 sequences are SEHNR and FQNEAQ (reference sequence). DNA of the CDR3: TGTGCCAGCAGCCCGAAGACGGGAGGGCCTGCAGATACGCAGTATTTT. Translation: CASSPKTGGPADTQYF.

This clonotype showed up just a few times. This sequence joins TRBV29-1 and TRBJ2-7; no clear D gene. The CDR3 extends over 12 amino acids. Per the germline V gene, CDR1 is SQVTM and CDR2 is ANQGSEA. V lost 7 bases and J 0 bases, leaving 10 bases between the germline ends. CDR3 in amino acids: CSEYPISYEQYF. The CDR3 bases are TGCAGCGAATACCCCATCTCCTACGAGCAGTACTTC.

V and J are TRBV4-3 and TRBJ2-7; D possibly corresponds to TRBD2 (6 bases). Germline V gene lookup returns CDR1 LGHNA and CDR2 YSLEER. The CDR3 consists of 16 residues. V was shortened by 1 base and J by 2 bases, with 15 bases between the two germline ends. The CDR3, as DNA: TGCGCCAGCAGCCAAGGGGAACTAGCCTTTCCCTACGAGCAGTACTTC. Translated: CASSQGELAFPYEQYF.

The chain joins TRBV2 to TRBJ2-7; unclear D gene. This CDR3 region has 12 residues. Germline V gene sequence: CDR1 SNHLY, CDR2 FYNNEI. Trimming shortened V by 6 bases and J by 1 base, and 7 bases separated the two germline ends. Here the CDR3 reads CASSAESYEQYF. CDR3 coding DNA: TGTGCCAGCAGCGCAGAGTCCTACGAGCAGTACTTC.

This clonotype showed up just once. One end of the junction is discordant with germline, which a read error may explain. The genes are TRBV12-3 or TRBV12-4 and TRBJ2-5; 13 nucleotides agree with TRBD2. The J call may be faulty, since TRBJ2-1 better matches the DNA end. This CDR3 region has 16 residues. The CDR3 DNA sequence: TGTGCCAGCTGCCCCCCGGGACTAGCGGGATCTTATGAACAGTTCTTC. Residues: CASCPPGLAGSYEQFF.

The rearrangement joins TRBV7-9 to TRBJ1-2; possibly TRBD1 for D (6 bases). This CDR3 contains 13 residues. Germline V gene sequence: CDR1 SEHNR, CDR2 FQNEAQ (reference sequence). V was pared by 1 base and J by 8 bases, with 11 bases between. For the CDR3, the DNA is TGTGCCAGCAGCTTAGGGGAGACAGGCGGCTACACCTTC. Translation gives CASSLGETGGYTF.